The 2 T cell receptor beta chains below all came from one sample that was sequenced in a study of T cell changes during pregnancy in multiple sclerosis. Sequenced by immunoSEQ multiplex PCR; TCRdb stores in-frame clones only, minus some. The top ten hold approximately 2% of the sample, which has 85,000 to 100,000 clones, approximately 92% seen once. The sample in question was peripheral blood, obtained after pregnancy. The receptors here all came from a female donor with multiple sclerosis, enrolled in a pregnancy study.

This clone has only one observation. V usage is TRBV19 and J usage is TRBJ2-1; 7 nucleotides line up with TRBD2. V dropped 1 base and J dropped 0; count of bases not matched to a gene: 0. Germline CDR1 is LNHDA and CDR2 is SQIVND (reference sequence). The CDR3 is 15 residues long. CDR3 DNA: TGTGCCAGTAGTATAGGGGACTACTCCTACAATGAGCAGTTCTTC. Residues: CASSIGDYSYNEQFF.

The CDR3 DNA sequence: TGTGCCAGCAGTGAATATATGCTAGGGGTTCGTAGCAATCAGCCCCAGCATTTT. Translation gives CASSEYMLGVRSNQPQHF. V gene TRBV6-1 combines with J gene TRBJ1-5, with D tentatively TRBD1 (5 bases). CDR1 MNHNS and CDR2 SASEGT come from the germline V gene. The CDR3 is made up of 18 amino acids. V lost 2 bases and J 0 bases, leaving 17 bases between the germline ends.